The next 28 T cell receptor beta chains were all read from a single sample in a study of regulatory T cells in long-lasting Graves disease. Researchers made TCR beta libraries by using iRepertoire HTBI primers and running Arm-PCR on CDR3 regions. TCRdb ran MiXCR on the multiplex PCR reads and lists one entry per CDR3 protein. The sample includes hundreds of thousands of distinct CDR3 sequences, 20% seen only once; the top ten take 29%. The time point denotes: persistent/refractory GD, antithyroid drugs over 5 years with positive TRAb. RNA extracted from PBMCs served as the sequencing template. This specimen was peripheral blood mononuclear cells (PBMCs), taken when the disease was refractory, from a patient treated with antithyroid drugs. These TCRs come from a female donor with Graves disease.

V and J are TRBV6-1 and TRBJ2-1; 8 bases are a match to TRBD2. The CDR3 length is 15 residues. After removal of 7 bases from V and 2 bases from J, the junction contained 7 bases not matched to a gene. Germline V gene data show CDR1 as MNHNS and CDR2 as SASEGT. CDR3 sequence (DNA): TGTGCCAGCACTTCTCGCGGGGGGACCTACAATGAGCAGTTCTTC. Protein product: CASTSRGGTYNEQFF.

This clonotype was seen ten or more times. The CDR3 is CASSSGQGYSYEQYF. In DNA, the CDR3 is TGTGCCAGCAGCTCAGGACAGGGCTACTCCTACGAGCAGTACTTC. The chain links TRBV11-2 to TRBJ2-7, with 8 bases matching TRBD1. Germline trimming cut 4 bases from V and 0 bases from J; bases unmatched to any gene: 5. Germline V gives CDR1 SGHAT, CDR2 FQNNGV. This CDR3 is 15 amino acids long. Full variable domain (remainder filled in from reference TRBV11-2 and TRBJ2-7): EAGVAQSPRYKIIEKRQSVAFWCNPISGHATLYWYQQILGQGPKLLIQFQNNGVVDDSQLPKDRFSAERLKGVDSTLKIQPAKLEDSAVYLCASSSGQGYSYEQYFGPGTRLTVT.

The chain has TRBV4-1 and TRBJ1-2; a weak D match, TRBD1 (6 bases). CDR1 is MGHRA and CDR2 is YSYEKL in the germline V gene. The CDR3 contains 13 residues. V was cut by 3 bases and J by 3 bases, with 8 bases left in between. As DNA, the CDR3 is TGCGCCAGCAGCCAGTCAGGGGACTATGGCTACACCTTC. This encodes CASSQSGDYGYTF.

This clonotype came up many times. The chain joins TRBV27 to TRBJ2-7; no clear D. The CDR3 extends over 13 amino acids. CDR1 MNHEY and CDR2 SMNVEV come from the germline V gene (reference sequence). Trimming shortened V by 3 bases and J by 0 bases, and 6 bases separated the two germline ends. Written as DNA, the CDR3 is TGTGCCAGCAGTTTGGACGCCTCCTACGAGCAGTACTTC. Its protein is CASSLDASYEQYF.

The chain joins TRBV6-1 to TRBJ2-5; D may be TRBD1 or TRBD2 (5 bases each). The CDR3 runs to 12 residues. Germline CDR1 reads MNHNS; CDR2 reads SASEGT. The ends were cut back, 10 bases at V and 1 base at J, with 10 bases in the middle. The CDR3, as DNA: TGTGCCACCAAAGGGACCCAAGAGACCCAGTACTTC. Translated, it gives CATKGTQETQYF.

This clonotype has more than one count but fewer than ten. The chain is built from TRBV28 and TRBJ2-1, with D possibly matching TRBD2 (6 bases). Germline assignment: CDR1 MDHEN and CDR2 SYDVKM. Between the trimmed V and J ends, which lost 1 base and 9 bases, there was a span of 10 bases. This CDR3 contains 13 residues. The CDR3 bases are TGTGCCAGCAGTTTATTGCGGGGTGGTGAGCAGTTCTTC. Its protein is CASSLLRGGEQFF.

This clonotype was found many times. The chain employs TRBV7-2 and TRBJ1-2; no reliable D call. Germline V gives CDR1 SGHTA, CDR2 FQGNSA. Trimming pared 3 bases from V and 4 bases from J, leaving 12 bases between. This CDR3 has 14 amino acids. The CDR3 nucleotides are TGTGCCAGCAGCTTGAGCCGGGGTGCCTATGGCTACACCTTC. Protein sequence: CASSLSRGAYGYTF. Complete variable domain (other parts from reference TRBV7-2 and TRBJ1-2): GAGVSQSPSNKVTEKGKDVELRCDPISGHTALYWYRQSLGQGLEFLIYFQGNSAPDKSGLPSDRFSAERTGGSVSTLTIQRTQQEDSAVYLCASSLSRGAYGYTFGSGTRLTVV.

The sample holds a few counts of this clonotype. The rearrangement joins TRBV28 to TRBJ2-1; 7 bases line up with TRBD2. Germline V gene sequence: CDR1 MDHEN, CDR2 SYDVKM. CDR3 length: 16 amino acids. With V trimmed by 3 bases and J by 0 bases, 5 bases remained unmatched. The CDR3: CASSLPSGISYNEQFF. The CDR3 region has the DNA TGTGCCAGCAGTTTGCCTAGCGGTATCTCCTACAATGAGCAGTTCTTC.

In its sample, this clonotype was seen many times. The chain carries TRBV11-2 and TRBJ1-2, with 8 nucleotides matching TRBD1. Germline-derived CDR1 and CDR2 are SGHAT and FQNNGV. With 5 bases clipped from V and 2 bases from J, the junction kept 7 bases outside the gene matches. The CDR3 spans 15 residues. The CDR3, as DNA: TGTGCCAGCAGCCACTTGAGGGACAGGAACTATGGCTACACCTTC. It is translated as CASSHLRDRNYGYTF.

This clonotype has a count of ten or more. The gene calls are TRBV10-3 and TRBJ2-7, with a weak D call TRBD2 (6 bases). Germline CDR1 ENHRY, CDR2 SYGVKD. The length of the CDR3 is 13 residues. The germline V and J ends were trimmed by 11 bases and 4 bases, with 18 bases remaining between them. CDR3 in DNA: TGTGCCTTCCCTGGAGGGGCGGGGTACGAGCAGTACTTC. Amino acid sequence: CAFPGGAGYEQYF.

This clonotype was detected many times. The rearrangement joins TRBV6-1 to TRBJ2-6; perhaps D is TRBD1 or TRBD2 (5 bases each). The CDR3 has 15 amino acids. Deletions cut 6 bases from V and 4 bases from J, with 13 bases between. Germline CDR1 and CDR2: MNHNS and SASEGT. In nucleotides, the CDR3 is TGTGCCAGCAGCCCTGGGGGTGTGGGGGCCAACGTCCTGACTTTC. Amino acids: CASSPGGVGANVLTF.

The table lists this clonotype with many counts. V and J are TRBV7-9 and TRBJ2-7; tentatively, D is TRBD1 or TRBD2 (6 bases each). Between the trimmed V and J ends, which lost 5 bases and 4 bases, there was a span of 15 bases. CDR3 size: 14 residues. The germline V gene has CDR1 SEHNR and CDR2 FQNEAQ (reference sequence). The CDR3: CASSDGGQGYEQYF. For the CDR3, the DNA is TGTGCCAGCAGCGATGGGGGGCAGGGTTACGAGCAGTACTTC.

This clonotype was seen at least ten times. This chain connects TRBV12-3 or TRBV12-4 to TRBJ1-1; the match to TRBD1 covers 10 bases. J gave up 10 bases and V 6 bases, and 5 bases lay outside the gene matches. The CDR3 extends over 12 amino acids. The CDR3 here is CASSGTGARAFF. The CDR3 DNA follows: TGTGCCAGCAGCGGGACAGGGGCGCGAGCTTTCTTT.

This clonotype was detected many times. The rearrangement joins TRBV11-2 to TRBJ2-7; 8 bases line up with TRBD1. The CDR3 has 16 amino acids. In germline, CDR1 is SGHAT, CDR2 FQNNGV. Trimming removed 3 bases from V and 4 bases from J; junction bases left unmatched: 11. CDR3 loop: CASSLSWTGKVYEQYF. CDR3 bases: TGTGCCAGCAGCTTGTCCTGGACAGGGAAGGTGTACGAGCAGTACTTC.

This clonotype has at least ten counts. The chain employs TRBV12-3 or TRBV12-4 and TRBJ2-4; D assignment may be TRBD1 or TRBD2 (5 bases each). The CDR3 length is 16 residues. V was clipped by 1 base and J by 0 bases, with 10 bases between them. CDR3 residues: CASSLGGTLAKNIQYF. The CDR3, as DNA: TGTGCCAGCAGTTTAGGAGGGACCCTAGCCAAAAACATTCAGTACTTC.

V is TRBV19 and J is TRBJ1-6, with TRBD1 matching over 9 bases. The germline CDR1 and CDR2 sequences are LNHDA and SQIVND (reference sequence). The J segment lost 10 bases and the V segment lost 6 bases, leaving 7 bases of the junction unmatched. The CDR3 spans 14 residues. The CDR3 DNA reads TGTGCCAGTAGCCCAACAGGGGGCCGGTCACCCCTCCACTTT. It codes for CASSPTGGRSPLHF.

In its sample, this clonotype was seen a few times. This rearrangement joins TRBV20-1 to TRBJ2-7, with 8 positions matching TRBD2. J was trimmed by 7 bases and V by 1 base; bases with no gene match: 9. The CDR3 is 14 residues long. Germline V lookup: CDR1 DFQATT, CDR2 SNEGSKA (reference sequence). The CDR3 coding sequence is TGCAGTGCTAGAGTGCCGGGAGGGATTGGGGAGCAGTACTTC. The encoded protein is CSARVPGGIGEQYF.

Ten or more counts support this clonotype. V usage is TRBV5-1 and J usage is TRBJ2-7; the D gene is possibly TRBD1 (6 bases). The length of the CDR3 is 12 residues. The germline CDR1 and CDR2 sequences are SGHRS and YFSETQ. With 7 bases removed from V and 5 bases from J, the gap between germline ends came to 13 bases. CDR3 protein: CASRYRDHEQYF. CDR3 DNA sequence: TGCGCCAGCCGGTACAGGGATCACGAGCAGTACTTC.

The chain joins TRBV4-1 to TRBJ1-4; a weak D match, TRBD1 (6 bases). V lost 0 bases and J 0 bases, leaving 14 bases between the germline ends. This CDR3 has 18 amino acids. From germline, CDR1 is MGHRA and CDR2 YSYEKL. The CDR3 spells CASSQETQGIATNEKLFF. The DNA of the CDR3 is TGCGCCAGCAGCCAAGAGACTCAGGGGATTGCAACTAATGAAAAACTGTTTTTT.

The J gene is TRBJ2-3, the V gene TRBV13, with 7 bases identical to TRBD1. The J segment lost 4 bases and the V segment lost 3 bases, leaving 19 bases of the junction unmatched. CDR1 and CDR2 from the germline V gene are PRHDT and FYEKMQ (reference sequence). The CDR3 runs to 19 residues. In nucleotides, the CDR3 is TGTGCCAGCAGCTTCCGACAGGGTTCGACACAAATTCCGCCAGATACGCAGTATTTT. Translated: CASSFRQGSTQIPPDTQYF.

DNA for the CDR3: TGCGCCGGCATAGGGACAGGAGAGAATCATTCACCCCTCCACTTT. As protein: CAGIGTGENHSPLHF. This chain joins TRBV10-1 and TRBJ1-6; 8 bases map to TRBD1. Germline CDR1 is WNHNN and CDR2 is SYGVQD (reference sequence). The CDR3 spans 15 residues. Trimming took 11 bases from V and 8 from J; bases not matched to a gene: 14.

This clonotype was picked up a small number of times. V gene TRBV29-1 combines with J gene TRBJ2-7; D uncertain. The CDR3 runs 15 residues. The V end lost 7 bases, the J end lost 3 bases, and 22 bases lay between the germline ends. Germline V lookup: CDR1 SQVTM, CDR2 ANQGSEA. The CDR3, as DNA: TGCAGCGCCCTTACGGACCACTCTGGTCTCTACGAGCAGTACTTC. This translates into CSALTDHSGLYEQYF.

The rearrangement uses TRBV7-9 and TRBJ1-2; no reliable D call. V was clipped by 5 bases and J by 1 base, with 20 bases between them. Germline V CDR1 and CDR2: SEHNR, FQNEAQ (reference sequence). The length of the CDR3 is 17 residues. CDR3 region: CASSPTPMGISNYGYTF. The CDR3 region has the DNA TGTGCCAGCAGCCCTACCCCCATGGGCATAAGTAACTATGGCTACACCTTC.

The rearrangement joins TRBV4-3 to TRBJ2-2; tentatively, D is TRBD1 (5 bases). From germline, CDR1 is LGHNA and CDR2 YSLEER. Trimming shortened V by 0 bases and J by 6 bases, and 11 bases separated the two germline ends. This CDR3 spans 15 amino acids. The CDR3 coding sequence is TGCGCCAGCAGCCAAGATGAAGGGGTGGCCGGGGAGCTGTTTTTT. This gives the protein CASSQDEGVAGELFF.

DNA of the CDR3: TGTGCCAGCAGTTACTCGCCCCGGGACGTATGGAGCTCTGGGGCCAACGTCCTGACTTTC. Translation: CASSYSPRDVWSSGANVLTF. The rearrangement uses TRBV6-2 or TRBV6-3 and TRBJ2-6, with D tentatively TRBD1 or TRBD2 (5 bases each). The length of the CDR3 is 20 residues. Looked up from germline, CDR1 is MNHEY and CDR2 is SVGEGT. V dropped 0 bases and J dropped 0 bases, with 18 bases sitting between them.

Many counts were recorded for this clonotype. Here the CDR3 DNA reads TGTGCCAGCAGTCGAGGAGGAAACACCATATATTTT. This encodes CASSRGGNTIYF. The rearrangement links TRBV5-8 to TRBJ1-3; D unclear. Germline values: CDR1 SGHTS, CDR2 YDEGEE. The CDR3 has 12 residues. V was shortened by 5 bases and J by 4 bases, with 7 bases between the two germline ends.

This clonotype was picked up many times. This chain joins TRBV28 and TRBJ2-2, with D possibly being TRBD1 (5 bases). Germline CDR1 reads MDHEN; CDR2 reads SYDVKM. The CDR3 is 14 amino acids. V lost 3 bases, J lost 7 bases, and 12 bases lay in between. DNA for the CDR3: TGTGCCAGCAGTTTGGCAGGGTTCGACGGGGAGCTGTTTTTT. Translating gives CASSLAGFDGELFF.

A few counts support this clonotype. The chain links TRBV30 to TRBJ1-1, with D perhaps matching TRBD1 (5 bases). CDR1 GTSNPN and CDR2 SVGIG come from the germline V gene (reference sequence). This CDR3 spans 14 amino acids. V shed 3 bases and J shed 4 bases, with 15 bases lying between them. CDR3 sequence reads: CAWRPTVRGTEAFF. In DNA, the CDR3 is TGTGCCTGGAGGCCGACAGTTCGGGGCACTGAAGCTTTCTTT.